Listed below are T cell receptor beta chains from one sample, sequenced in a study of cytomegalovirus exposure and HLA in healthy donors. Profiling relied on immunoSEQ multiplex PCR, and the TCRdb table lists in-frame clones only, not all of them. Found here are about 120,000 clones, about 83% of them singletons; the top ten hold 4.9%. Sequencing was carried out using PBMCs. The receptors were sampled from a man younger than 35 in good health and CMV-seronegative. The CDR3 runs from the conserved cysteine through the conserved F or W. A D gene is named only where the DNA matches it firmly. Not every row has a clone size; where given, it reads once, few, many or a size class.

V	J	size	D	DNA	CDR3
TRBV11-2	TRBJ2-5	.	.	TGTGCCAGCGAGGCCGGGGATCAAGAGACCCAGTACTTC	CASEAGDQETQYF
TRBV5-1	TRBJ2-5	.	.	TGCGCCAGCAGATCCTCGTCGGAGACCCAGTACTTC	CASRSSSETQYF
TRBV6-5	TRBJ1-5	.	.	TGTGCCAGCAGTTATGGAGGGGAAGGCAATCAGCCCCAGCATTTT	CASSYGGEGNQPQHF
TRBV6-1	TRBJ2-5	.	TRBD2	TGTGCCAGCAGTGAAGCGGGGGCGGGGGGAGAGACCCAGTACTTC	CASSEAGAGGETQYF
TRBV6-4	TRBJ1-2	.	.	TGTGCCAGCAGTGCCGAACGGGGCTATGGCTACACCTTC	CASSAERGYGYTF
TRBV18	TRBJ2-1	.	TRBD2	TGTGCCAGCTCACCATATGTAGCGGGGCGTGATAATGAGCAGTTCTTC	CASSPYVAGRDNEQFF
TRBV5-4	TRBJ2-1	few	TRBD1	TGTGCCAGCAGCTTGGGGGGACAGAACAATGAGCAGTTCTTC	CASSLGGQNNEQFF
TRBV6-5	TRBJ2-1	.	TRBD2	TGTGCCAGCAGTCCCCCTAGCGGGAGGGCCAATGAGCAGTTCTTC	CASSPPSGRANEQFF
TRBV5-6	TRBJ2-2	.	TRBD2	TGTGCCAGCAGCTTTGGGGCAGGGACTAGCGGGGAGCTGTTTTTT	CASSFGAGTSGELFF
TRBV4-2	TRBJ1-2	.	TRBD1	TGTGCCAGCAGCCCAGGGACAGCATATGGCTACACCTTC	CASSPGTAYGYTF
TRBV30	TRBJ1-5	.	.	TGTGCCTGGACCCTTGAGGGTGGGAATCAGCCCCAGCATTTT	CAWTLEGGNQPQHF
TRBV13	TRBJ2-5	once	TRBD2	TGTGCCAGCAGCCCCCGGACTAGCGGAGGGGAGGGGGAGACCCAGTACTTC	CASSPRTSGGEGETQYF
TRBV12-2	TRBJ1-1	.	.	TGTGCAAGCCCGCCCCTTAGTCGGGGGATGAACACTGAAGCTTTCTTT	CASPPLSRGMNTEAFF
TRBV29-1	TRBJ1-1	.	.	TGCAGCGCACAACAGGGTCTACTCAACACTGAAGCTTTCTTT	CSAQQGLLNTEAFF
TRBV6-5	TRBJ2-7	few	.	TGTGCCAGCAGTTACTCGGAGGTCACCGAGCAGTACTTC	CASSYSEVTEQYF
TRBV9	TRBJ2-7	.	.	TGTGCCAGCAGCGTAGAGGGGGGGCCAGGCGAGCAGTACTTC	CASSVEGGPGEQYF
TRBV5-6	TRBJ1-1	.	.	TGTGCCAGCCCTCCCCCAGGCAGGGGGAACACTGAAGCTTTCTTT	CASPPPGRGNTEAFF
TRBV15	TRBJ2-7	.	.	TGTGCCACCAGTCGACTAGACTACGAGCAGTACTTC	CATSRLDYEQYF
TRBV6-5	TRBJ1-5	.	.	TGTGCCAGCAGTTACAGGGCAGGGATTAATCAGCCCCAGCATTTT	CASSYRAGINQPQHF
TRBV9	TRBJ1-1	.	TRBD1	TGTGCCAGCAGCGTAGGGACAGGGCCGAACACTGAAGCTTTCTTT	CASSVGTGPNTEAFF
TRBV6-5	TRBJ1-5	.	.	TGTGCCAGCAGTGGGACATACAATCAGCCCCAGCATTTT	CASSGTYNQPQHF
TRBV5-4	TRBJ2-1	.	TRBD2	TGTGCCAGCAGCTGGACTAGCGGGACCAATGAGCAGTTCTTC	CASSWTSGTNEQFF
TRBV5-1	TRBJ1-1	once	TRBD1	TGCGCCAGCAGCTCCCAGGGGGTAGGGAGGACTGAAGCTTTCTTT	CASSSQGVGRTEAFF
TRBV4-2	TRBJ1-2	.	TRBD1	TGTGCCAGCAGCCAAGTTGCAGGGGGCGGAAACTATGGCTACACCTTC	CASSQVAGGGNYGYTF
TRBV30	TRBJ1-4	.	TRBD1	TGTGCCTGGAGTGCAAACAGGGGGAATGAAAAACTGTTTTTT	CAWSANRGNEKLFF
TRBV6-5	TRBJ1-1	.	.	TGTGCCAGCAGTTACTGGGCAGGAGGAGCCCCCGCTGAAGCTTTCTTT	CASSYWAGGAPAEAFF
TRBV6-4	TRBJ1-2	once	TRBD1	TGTGCCAGCAGAGAAAGGGACAGGGAAGGCTACACCTTC	CASRERDREGYTF
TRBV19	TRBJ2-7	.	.	TGTGCCAGTAGTAGACAGGTCTACTCCTACGAGCAGTACTTC	CASSRQVYSYEQYF
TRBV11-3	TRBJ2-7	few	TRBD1	TGTGCCAGCAGCGCGAGACAGGGAAATGACTACGAGCAGTACTTC	CASSARQGNDYEQYF
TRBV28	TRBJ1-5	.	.	TGTGCCAGCAGGGAATCGCAGGGGTGGCAGCCCCAGCATTTT	CASRESQGWQPQHF
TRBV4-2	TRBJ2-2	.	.	TGTGCCAGCAGCCGTAGACTAGGTACCGGGGAGCTGTTTTTT	CASSRRLGTGELFF
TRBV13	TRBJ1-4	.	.	TGTGCCAGCAGCTTAGTCCCAGGGGAAAAACTGTTTTTT	CASSLVPGEKLFF
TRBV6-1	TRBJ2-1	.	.	TGTGCCAGCACACAGAGTTACAATGAGCAGTTCTTC	CASTQSYNEQFF
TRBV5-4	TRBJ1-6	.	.	TGTGCCAGCAGCGCCCCAGGGCCCCGAGATTCACCCCTCCACTTT	CASSAPGPRDSPLHF
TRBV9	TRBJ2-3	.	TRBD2	TGTGCCAGCAGCGTAGGCGGGGGGGTATCAGATACGCAGTATTTT	CASSVGGGVSDTQYF
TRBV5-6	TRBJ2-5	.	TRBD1	TGTGCCAGCAGCTCCAGGGGGCTGGAGACCCAGTACTTC	CASSSRGLETQYF
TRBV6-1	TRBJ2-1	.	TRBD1	TGTGCCAGCAGTGGGCGGAAGGGGGCAGGCAATGAGCAGTTCTTC	CASSGRKGAGNEQFF
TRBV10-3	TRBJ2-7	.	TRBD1	TGTGCCATCAGTGAACGGGACAGGAGCTCCTACGAGCAGTACTTC	CAISERDRSSYEQYF
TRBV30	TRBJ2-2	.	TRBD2	TGTGCCTGGAAAACGGGGGGGGGCACCGGGGAGCTGTTTTTT	CAWKTGGGTGELFF
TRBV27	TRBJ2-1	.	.	TGTGCCAGCAGTTTATCATCCAGGGGCCGGGTATCAGGGCAGTTCTTC	CASSLSSRGRVSGQFF
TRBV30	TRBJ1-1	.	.	TGTGCCTGGAGTGTACGGAGGTCTGGTTGGCAGTCGAGGTTAAACACTGAAGCTTTCTTT	CAWSVRRSGWQSRLNTEAFF
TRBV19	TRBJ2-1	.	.	TGTGCCAGTAGTATAGATCAGGTCTGGAATGAGCAGTTCTTC	CASSIDQVWNEQFF
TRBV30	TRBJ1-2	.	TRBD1	TGTGCCGCTGTCGGGACAGGGCGTTTCGGCTATGGCTACACCTTC	CAAVGTGRFGYGYTF
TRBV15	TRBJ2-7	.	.	TGTGCCACCAGCAGAGAAGGACACCTAAAAGCCTACGAGCAGTACTTC	CATSREGHLKAYEQYF
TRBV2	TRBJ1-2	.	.	TGTGCCAGCAGTGAGGGCAGGGAAAAAGGGTATGGCTACACCTTC	CASSEGREKGYGYTF
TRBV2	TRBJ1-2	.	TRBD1	TGTGCCAGCAGAGGGGGCTTAGACTATGGCTACACCTTC	CASRGGLDYGYTF
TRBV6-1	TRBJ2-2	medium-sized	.	TGTGCCAGCAGCGAAGTCGGTTTTACGAACACCGGGGAGCTGTTTTTT	CASSEVGFTNTGELFF
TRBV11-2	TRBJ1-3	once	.	TGTGCCAGCAGCCCACGGGGGACCTCTGGAAACACCATATATTTT	CASSPRGTSGNTIYF
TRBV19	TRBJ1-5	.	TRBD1	TGTGCCAGTAGAAGACAGGGGGCTGGAGGCAATCAGCCCCAGCATTTT	CASRRQGAGGNQPQHF
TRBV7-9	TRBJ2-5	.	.	TGTGCCAGCAGCAGTAATCAGGTGGGAGAGACCCAGTACTTC	CASSSNQVGETQYF
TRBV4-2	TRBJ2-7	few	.	TGTGCCAGCAGCCAAGGACTGGGTCTCTACGAGCAGTACTTC	CASSQGLGLYEQYF
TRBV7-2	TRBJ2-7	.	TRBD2	TGTGCCAGCAGCGACCAACTAGCGGGGTCCTACGAGCAGTACTTC	CASSDQLAGSYEQYF
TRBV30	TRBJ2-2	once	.	TGTGCCTGGAGTGGGGGGAGGACGAACACCGGGGAGCTGTTTTTT	CAWSGGRTNTGELFF